These T cell receptor beta chains were read from a single sample in a study of blood T cell repertoires in COVID-19. The assay was immunoSEQ multiplex PCR, and TCRdb's table has in-frame clones only and misses some. This sample carries around 220,000 clones, about 82% of them seen once, and the ten largest clones take 10%. The sequencing input was peripheral blood. The receptors stem from a woman of 80 years or more with acute or convalescent COVID-19. Both conserved end residues are part of each CDR3. The D gene is left open where the match is weak. The size field is filled for only some rows; it gives once, few, many or a size class.

D,size,V,J,CDR3,DNA
-,-,TRBV10-3,TRBJ2-7,CAIRGLEGSSYEQYF,TGTGCCATCAGGGGCTTGGAAGGGAGCTCCTACGAGCAGTACTTC
-,once,TRBV6-5,TRBJ2-7,CASTGSSYEQYF,TGTGCCAGTACAGGGTCCAGCTACGAGCAGTACTTC
-,-,TRBV19,TRBJ1-1,CASSSTGSLSAEAFF,TGTGCCAGTAGTTCAACAGGCTCCCTGAGCGCTGAAGCTTTCTTT
TRBD1,few,TRBV4-1,TRBJ1-5,CASSQGGTQGTQPQHF,TGCGCCAGCAGCCAAGGAGGTACACAGGGGACTCAGCCCCAGCATTTT
TRBD1,many,TRBV7-9,TRBJ1-6,CASSLGTGTKNSPLHF,TGTGCCAGCAGCTTAGGGACAGGCACTAAAAATTCACCCCTCCACTTT
-,-,TRBV21-1,TRBJ1-2,CASSMLGIPNYGYTF,TGTGCCAGCAGCATGCTCGGGATTCCTAACTATGGCTACACCTTC
TRBD1,-,TRBV7-2,TRBJ2-5,CASSLAPTRGPEYF,TGTGCCAGCAGCTTAGCCCCGACGAGGGGGCCAGAGTACTTC
-,few,TRBV29-1,TRBJ1-1,CSVAQQENTEAFF,TGCAGCGTCGCGCAACAGGAGAACACTGAAGCTTTCTTT
-,-,TRBV11-2,TRBJ1-1,CASPGGGTPDPDTEAFF,TGTGCCAGCCCCGGGGGGGGGACTCCAGATCCAGACACTGAAGCTTTCTTT
-,once,TRBV7-6,TRBJ1-2,CASSGLGSGSGGYTF,TGTGCCAGCAGCGGACTCGGGTCTGGATCGGGTGGCTACACCTTC
-,-,TRBV12-3/TRBV12-4,TRBJ1-5,CASSFPPLPQHF,TGTGCCAGCAGTTTCCCCCCCTTGCCCCAGCATTTT
TRBD2,-,TRBV7-2,TRBJ2-3,CASSFTGRGGQSTQYF,TGTGCCAGCAGCTTTACCGGGCGGGGGGGCCAAAGTACGCAGTATTTT
-,few,TRBV30,TRBJ2-7,CAWSKWGLSYEQYF,TGTGCCTGGAGTAAATGGGGCCTCTCCTACGAGCAGTACTTC
TRBD1,-,TRBV7-2,TRBJ2-2,CASSSGQGYGELFF,TGTGCCAGCAGCTCCGGACAGGGATACGGGGAGCTGTTTTTT